A selection of T cell receptor beta chains follows, all from one sample in a study of OX40 agonist ivuxolimab in advanced cancers. The table came from immunoSEQ multiplex PCR; TCRdb's copy has only in-frame clones and leaves some out. The table has 80,000 or so clones, roughly 91% seen once. The sequences come from CD4+ or CD8+ T cells sorted from blood, collected in a trial of the OX40 agonist ivuxolimab. The receptors here all came from an adult with an advanced solid tumor such as melanoma, head and neck, liver or kidney cancer. Each CDR3 is given with its conserved first and last residue. The D gene is left open where the match is weak. Some rows have no size entry. The others give once, few or many, or a class for an expanded clone.

TGTGCCAGCAGCGTAGGAGGCGGGTTCGGGCAGCCCCAGCATTTT	CASSVGGGFGQPQHF	NA	TRBV9	once	TRBJ1-5
TGCAGCGTTGATACACCCCCCAGGGGGCGCAACACCGGGGAGCTGTTTTTT	CSVDTPPRGRNTGELFF	TRBD1	TRBV29-1	NA	TRBJ2-2
TGTGCCAGTAGTATAACGGCAGGGGGAACTGAAGCTTTCTTT	CASSITAGGTEAFF	TRBD1	TRBV19	NA	TRBJ1-1
TGTGCCAGCAGCCTTACAGGGGGCGCGATGAGCGAGCAGTACTTC	CASSLTGGAMSEQYF	TRBD1	TRBV7-9	NA	TRBJ2-7
TGTGCCAGCAGTTTTACGCGCTCAGCAGGGGAAAAACTGTTTTTT	CASSFTRSAGEKLFF	NA	TRBV27	NA	TRBJ1-4
TGCGCCAGCAGCCATACAACAGGGTACGATCAGCCCCAGCATTTT	CASSHTTGYDQPQHF	NA	TRBV4-1	NA	TRBJ1-5
TGTGCCAGCAGCTTACCCGGGGGGTCCTACGAGCAGTACTTC	CASSLPGGSYEQYF	TRBD2	TRBV7-2	NA	TRBJ2-7
TGCGCCAGCAGCCAAGGGTCTTTGGGGGACTGGCCCCAGCATTTT	CASSQGSLGDWPQHF	NA	TRBV4-1	NA	TRBJ1-5
TGTGCCAGTAGTATAGTCGATTCATCCAAAAACATTCAGTACTTC	CASSIVDSSKNIQYF	NA	TRBV19	NA	TRBJ2-4
TGTGCCAGCAGCGTAGGGGGTTCCTACGAGCAGTACTTC	CASSVGGSYEQYF	NA	TRBV9	NA	TRBJ2-7
TGTGCCAGCAGCGTAGATAGTAGCATGGGGCGCACAGATACGCAGTATTTT	CASSVDSSMGRTDTQYF	NA	TRBV9	NA	TRBJ2-3
TGTGCCAGCAGCTCCATGGGGAGCAGCCACTACGAGCAGTACTTC	CASSSMGSSHYEQYF	NA	TRBV5-6	NA	TRBJ2-7
TGTGCCAGCACCGGCGGGGGAGAGACCCAGTACTTC	CASTGGGETQYF	TRBD2	TRBV2	NA	TRBJ2-5
TGTGCCAGCAGCCAGGCCGGGACTAGCGGCCGGTACGAGCAGTACTTC	CASSQAGTSGRYEQYF	TRBD2	TRBV7-2	NA	TRBJ2-7
TGCGCCAGCAGCCAAGAACGCGGGGGCAAGAACACCGGGGAGCTGTTTTTT	CASSQERGGKNTGELFF	NA	TRBV4-3	once	TRBJ2-2
TGTGCCAGTAGTATGAGCAGGCCGACCCAGTACTTC	CASSMSRPTQYF	NA	TRBV19	NA	TRBJ2-5
TGTGCCAGCAGCCCTGGACAGGATAGTCCTTTCTATGGCTACACCTTC	CASSPGQDSPFYGYTF	TRBD1	TRBV7-9	NA	TRBJ1-2
TGTGCCAGCAGTTTCCCCGGGGGGTCAGATACGCAGTATTTT	CASSFPGGSDTQYF	TRBD2	TRBV27	once	TRBJ2-3
TGTGCCAGCAGTTACGGGAATGGAGCCTACGAGCAGTACTTC	CASSYGNGAYEQYF	NA	TRBV6-5	NA	TRBJ2-7
TGTGCCACGGTGGACTCTAACTACAATGAGCAGTTCTTC	CATVDSNYNEQFF	NA	TRBV10-3	NA	TRBJ2-1
TGCAGTGCTACCGACCCCGGGGCTTTCTTT	CSATDPGAFF	NA	TRBV20-1	NA	TRBJ1-1
TGTGCCAGCAGCGTTACCGGGACTAACAATGAGCAGTTCTTC	CASSVTGTNNEQFF	TRBD2	TRBV9	NA	TRBJ2-1
TGTGCCAGTAATACAGGCCTAACCTACAATGAGCAGTTCTTC	CASNTGLTYNEQFF	NA	TRBV19	NA	TRBJ2-1
TGTGCCAGCAGTGATGGGATCAGCACTGAAGCTTTCTTT	CASSDGISTEAFF	NA	TRBV6-4	few	TRBJ1-1
TGCGCCAGCAGCCAAGATCTTGCCGCTGCCCTCTACAATGAGCAGTTCTTC	CASSQDLAAALYNEQFF	NA	TRBV4-3	NA	TRBJ2-1
TGTGCCAGCAGCTATGGGACAGGGGCTAACTATGGCTACACCTTC	CASSYGTGANYGYTF	TRBD1	TRBV5-4	NA	TRBJ1-2
TGTGCCAGCAGTTTCCTCCCGGTAAACACTAATGAAAAACTGTTTTTT	CASSFLPVNTNEKLFF	NA	TRBV27	NA	TRBJ1-4
TGTGCCAGCAGCTTACGAGACAGGATCGACCAAGAGACCCAGTACTTC	CASSLRDRIDQETQYF	NA	TRBV11-2	NA	TRBJ2-5
TGTGCCAGCAGCTCCCCGGCCGGGATTGAGCAGTTCTTC	CASSSPAGIEQFF	NA	TRBV7-9	NA	TRBJ2-1
TGTGCCAGCAGTTCCGCCGAGGGCAAAAGGGACACTGAAGCTTTCTTT	CASSSAEGKRDTEAFF	NA	TRBV7-3	NA	TRBJ1-1
TGTGCCAGCAGTTTAAGGAGCACAGATACGCAGTATTTT	CASSLRSTDTQYF	NA	TRBV27	NA	TRBJ2-3
TGTGCCAGCAGCTTGACTAGCGGCTACAATGAGCAGTTCTTC	CASSLTSGYNEQFF	TRBD2	TRBV7-9	once	TRBJ2-1
TGTGCCAGCAGTTCCACGGACAGCGGTAGTGGCTACACCTTC	CASSSTDSGSGYTF	NA	TRBV6-5	NA	TRBJ1-2
TGTGCCAGCAGCCCCGCCAGGGTGTCTGGAAACACCATATATTTT	CASSPARVSGNTIYF	NA	TRBV5-4	NA	TRBJ1-3
TGTGCCAGCAGTTCCGGGCCGGGTTGGGCCGAGCAGTACTTC	CASSSGPGWAEQYF	NA	TRBV6-5	NA	TRBJ2-7
TGTGCCAGTAGTATCGGCTATATTGGCTACACCTTC	CASSIGYIGYTF	NA	TRBV19	NA	TRBJ1-2
TGTGCCAGTTCCGGAGGGGCGGGGCCTTTCTACGAGCAGTACTTC	CASSGGAGPFYEQYF	NA	TRBV19	once	TRBJ2-7
TGTGCCACAAGTGGGGGGCTTGGAGATACGCAGTATTTT	CATSGGLGDTQYF	NA	TRBV19	once	TRBJ2-3